This record concerns one TCR beta chain sequence. What it binds is unknown. CDR3 length: 17 residues. Germline V gene lookup returns CDR1 SGHTA and CDR2 FQGNSA. Trimming left V 5 bases short and J 0 bases short, with 14 bases between. TCRdb's copy holds only in-frame clones and misses some; the assay was immunoSEQ multiplex PCR. Of about 200,000 clones listed, around 88% are singletons. The data originate from a study of T cell responses to AZD1222 COVID-19 vaccine. Overall study findings and caveats: No repertoire was sampled before or during the peak T cell response, only after it. Spike regions recognized by vaccine-associated CD4 TCRs spanned the protein, led by 160-218 and 743-854.

The material was peripheral blood, obtained on day 0 of AZD1222 vaccination. The clonotype comes from an adult in good health. The gene calls are TRBV7-2 and TRBJ2-6; D is unresolved. The CDR3: CASSPPLGFSGANVLTF. The DNA for the CDR3 is TGTGCCAGCAGCCCACCCCTCGGCTTCTCTGGGGCCAACGTCCTGACTTTC.